A single sample gave rise to the 18 T cell receptor beta chains below, sequenced in a study of cytomegalovirus exposure and HLA in healthy donors. The repertoire was sequenced with immunoSEQ multiplex PCR; TCRdb's copy has only in-frame clones and lacks some. The sample includes roughly 65,000 clones, more than 85% of them seen just once. Sequencing input: PBMCs. The receptor source for this set is a man between 18 and 35 years old in good health and CMV-seropositive.

The chain employs TRBV19 and TRBJ2-5, with unresolved D. Trimming cost V 2 bases and J 1 base, with 11 bases left between them. Looked up from germline, CDR1 is LNHDA and CDR2 is SQIVND (reference sequence). The CDR3 is 15 residues long. CDR3 nucleotides: TGTGCCAGTAGTATATTGGGCAGCCCCCAAGAGACCCAGTACTTC. It is translated as CASSILGSPQETQYF.

The chain couples TRBV4-1 to TRBJ2-7, with TRBD2 matching 12 bases. The germline V gene has CDR1 MGHRA and CDR2 YSYEKL. Trimming removed 3 bases from V and 6 bases from J; junction bases left unmatched: 3. This CDR3 contains 14 residues. In nucleotides, the CDR3 is TGCGCCAGCAGCCATCTAGCGGGAGGGGGCGAGCAGTACTTC. Protein sequence: CASSHLAGGGEQYF.

This clone was picked up one time. The V and J genes are TRBV6-4 and TRBJ2-1; 11 bases are a match to TRBD2. Germline V lookup: CDR1 MRHNA, CDR2 SNTAGT. J gave up 13 bases and V 3 bases, and 5 bases lay outside the gene matches. The CDR3 has 13 residues. CDR3 coding DNA: TGTGCCAGCAGTGATGTGACTAGCGGGGTCCAGTTCTTC. It codes for CASSDVTSGVQFF.

The J gene is TRBJ2-3, the V gene TRBV4-1, with TRBD2 matching over 7 bases. The CDR3 contains 15 residues. Trimming took 2 bases from V and 1 from J; bases not matched to a gene: 3. In germline, CDR1 is MGHRA, CDR2 YSYEKL. This chain's CDR3 is CASSQPLAGTDTQYF. DNA of the CDR3: TGCGCCAGCAGCCAACCTCTAGCGGGCACAGATACGCAGTATTTT.

The J gene is TRBJ1-3, the V gene TRBV6-4; maybe TRBD1 (6 bases). The CDR3 is made up of 15 amino acids. V was shortened by 0 bases and J by 3 bases, with 9 bases between the two germline ends. In germline, CDR1 is MRHNA, CDR2 SNTAGT. Here the CDR3 DNA reads TGTGCCAGCAGTGACTCTCACAGGGTTGGAAACACCATATATTTT. It codes for CASSDSHRVGNTIYF.

CDR3 in amino acids: CASREGDSGNTIYF. Here the CDR3 DNA reads TGTGCCAGCCGGGAGGGAGACTCTGGAAACACCATATATTTT. This chain links TRBV9 with TRBJ1-3; D call uncertain. The V end was cut by 7 bases, the J end by 0 bases, with 11 bases between. The CDR3 length is 14 residues. The germline CDR1 and CDR2 sequences are SGDLS and YYNGEE.

The chain has TRBV19 and TRBJ1-2; 8 positions match TRBD1. The CDR3 extends over 15 amino acids. Germline V gives CDR1 LNHDA, CDR2 SQIVND (reference sequence). V was clipped by 3 bases and J by 2 bases; unmatched bases: 5. The CDR3 sequence is CASSIDRGKNYGYTF. CDR3 bases: TGTGCCAGTAGTATCGACAGGGGCAAAAACTATGGCTACACCTTC.

The chain employs TRBV6-1 and TRBJ1-3; D is unresolved. CDR1 MNHNS and CDR2 SASEGT come from the germline V gene. The CDR3 has 15 amino acids. With 7 bases removed from V and 3 bases from J, the gap between germline ends came to 16 bases. CDR3 region: CASTQEVDGGNTIYF. The DNA for the CDR3 is TGTGCCAGCACTCAAGAGGTGGATGGTGGAAACACCATATATTTT.

The chain employs TRBV6-1 and TRBJ2-1; TRBD2 might be the D (6 bases). Per germline, CDR1 MNHNS and CDR2 SASEGT. V lost 10 bases to trimming and J lost 4 bases, with 17 bases between them. The CDR3 spans 14 residues. The CDR3 DNA sequence: TGTGCCACCAAAGGGCGACTAGGGTACAATGAGCAGTTCTTC. Encoded protein: CATKGRLGYNEQFF.

In nucleotides, the CDR3 is TGTGCCAGCAGTGAATTAGAGGGGGCCGGAAACACCATATATTTT. It yields the protein CASSELEGAGNTIYF. The rearrangement links TRBV6-1 to TRBJ1-3; TRBD1 matches at 7 bases. The J segment lost 4 bases and the V segment lost 2 bases, leaving 5 bases of the junction unmatched. CDR3 size: 15 residues. Germline V lookup: CDR1 MNHNS, CDR2 SASEGT.

The chain joins TRBV30 to TRBJ2-3; D is uncertain. Trimming left V 4 bases short and J 6 bases short, with 14 bases between. The CDR3 spans 13 residues. Germline V gene lookup returns CDR1 GTSNPN and CDR2 SVGIG (reference sequence). The CDR3 reads CAWNVVPPDTQYF. The CDR3 coding sequence is TGTGCCTGGAATGTTGTCCCTCCTGATACGCAGTATTTT.

V is TRBV7-6 and J is TRBJ2-7; the D gene is possibly TRBD2 (6 bases). The germline gives CDR1 SGHVS, CDR2 FNYEAQ. V was trimmed by 5 bases and J by 4 bases, leaving 6 bases between them. The CDR3 loop spans 11 amino acids. In nucleotides, the CDR3 is TGTGCCAGCAGCCGGGGGTACGAGCAGTACTTC. It translates to CASSRGYEQYF.

The V call is TRBV28, the J call TRBJ1-2; the D gene is possibly TRBD1 (6 bases). The CDR3 covers 14 residues. V lost 1 base and J 3 bases, leaving 9 bases between the germline ends. From germline, CDR1 is MDHEN and CDR2 SYDVKM. CDR3 DNA sequence: TGTGCCAGCAGTTTATCAGGGGTATACTATGGCTACACCTTC. Translation: CASSLSGVYYGYTF.

V is TRBV5-4 and J is TRBJ2-1; TRBD2 agrees at 7 bases. The V segment lost 4 bases and the J segment 7 bases; nucleotides outside the gene matches: 5. The CDR3 has 13 amino acids. Germline V gene data show CDR1 as SGHNT and CDR2 as YYREEE (reference sequence). The CDR3: CASSRDGGNEQFF. CDR3 in DNA: TGTGCCAGCAGCCGGGACGGGGGGAATGAGCAGTTCTTC.

The rearrangement links TRBV27 to TRBJ2-5, with a weak D call TRBD2 (5 bases). Per germline, CDR1 MNHEY and CDR2 SMNVEV (reference sequence). The CDR3 consists of 14 residues. The ends were cut back, 3 bases at V and 4 bases at J, with 12 bases in the middle. CDR3: CASSFGESRETQYF. CDR3 in DNA: TGTGCCAGCAGTTTCGGGGAGAGCAGAGAGACCCAGTACTTC.

This clone was observed a handful of times. V is TRBV7-9 and J is TRBJ2-1; 7 bases align to TRBD2. This CDR3 is 13 amino acids long. The junction had 4 bases not matched to a gene; V was cut back by 7 bases and J by 4 bases. Per germline, CDR1 SEHNR and CDR2 FQNEAQ (reference sequence). The CDR3 region is CASISGQYNEQFF. As DNA, the CDR3 is TGTGCCAGCATTAGCGGGCAGTACAATGAGCAGTTCTTC.

V is TRBV7-2 and J is TRBJ2-3, with D hard to call. The CDR3 is 14 amino acids. Germline-derived CDR1 and CDR2 are SGHTA and FQGNSA. Trimming removed 1 base from V and 4 bases from J, with 9 bases in between. CDR3 nucleotides: TGTGCCAGCAGCTTAGGTAGCCTGCCAGATACGCAGTATTTT. Its translation: CASSLGSLPDTQYF.

The sample holds a few counts of this clone. The rearrangement joins TRBV27 to TRBJ2-3; 8 nucleotides align to TRBD2. Germline assignment: CDR1 MNHEY and CDR2 SMNVEV (reference sequence). The CDR3 consists of 12 residues. With V trimmed by 2 bases and J by 9 bases, 1 base remained unmatched. This CDR3 reads CASSLAGGTQYF. The CDR3 nucleotides are TGTGCCAGCAGTTTAGCGGGAGGAACGCAGTATTTT.